What follows are 24 T cell receptor beta chains derived from one specimen sequenced in a study of blood T cell repertoires in COVID-19. The protocol was immunoSEQ multiplex PCR, while the TCRdb copy is restricted to in-frame clones and leaves out a portion. There are over 130,000 clones in the sample; around four fifths occur only once, and roughly 4% lies in the top ten. The material sequenced was peripheral blood. These receptors all stem from a woman older than 75 with acute or convalescent COVID-19.

The chain couples TRBV7-3 to TRBJ2-3, with 8 bases fitting TRBD2. Looked up from germline, CDR1 is SGHTA and CDR2 is FQGTGA. The CDR3 spans 15 residues. V gave up 4 bases and J gave up 1 base; unmatched junction bases: 4. Here the CDR3 DNA reads TGTGCCAGCAGCTGGGGACTAGGCCGCACAGATACGCAGTATTTT. This sequence encodes CASSWGLGRTDTQYF.

The chain recombines TRBV21-1 with TRBJ2-3; the table's D call of TRBD2 was not tested on the DNA. TRBV21-1 is noted as a pseudogene. This CDR3 contains 16 residues. The CDR3 DNA sequence: TGTGCCAGCAGCAAGCCTAGCGGGGGCCCTCGGGATACGCAGTATTTT. Translating it yields CASSKPSGGPRDTQYF.

The V call is TRBV20-1, the J call TRBJ2-3; 7 bases fit TRBD2. With V trimmed by 3 bases and J by 7 bases, 16 bases remained unmatched. CDR1 is DFQATT and CDR2 is SNEGSKA in the germline V gene (reference sequence). The CDR3 runs to 16 residues. The CDR3 here is CSASRAERGLLNTQYF. DNA for the CDR3: TGCAGTGCTAGTAGGGCCGAGCGGGGCCTCCTAAATACGCAGTATTTT.

This chain joins TRBV19 and TRBJ1-5; perhaps TRBD1 as D (5 bases). The germline V gene encodes CDR1 LNHDA and CDR2 SQIVND (reference sequence). There are 14 residues in the CDR3. V was pared by 4 bases and J by 7 bases, with 14 bases between. CDR3 nucleotide sequence: TGTGCCAGTAGTACGGAGGGGTTAATCCAGCCCCAGCATTTT. This codes for CASSTEGLIQPQHF. The whole variable domain, filled in from reference TRBV19 and TRBJ1-5, reads DGGITQSPKYLFRKEGQNVTLSCEQNLNHDAMYWYRQDPGQGLRLIYYSQIVNDFQKGDIAEGYSVSREKKESFPLTVTSAQKNPTAFYLCASSTEGLIQPQHFGDGTRLSIL.

The CDR3 nucleotides read TGTGCCAGCAGCAAAGCCCTCCCACCCCGAACTAGCGGAATAATGGATGAGCAGTTCTTC. Protein: CASSKALPPRTSGIMDEQFF. The chain couples TRBV21-1 to TRBJ2-1; the D call in the table, TRBD2, was not verified against the DNA. TRBV21-1 constitutes a pseudogene. The CDR3 has 20 amino acids.

The count of this clone is one. The genes are TRBV7-9 and TRBJ2-5, with 7 bases matching TRBD1. J gave up 6 bases and V 5 bases, and 15 bases lay outside the gene matches. Germline values: CDR1 SEHNR, CDR2 FQNEAQ (reference sequence). The CDR3 sequence is 16 residues long. CDR3 sequence: CASSLETGSITKTQYF. In DNA form, the CDR3 reads TGTGCCAGCAGCCTGGAGACAGGGTCGATCACGAAGACCCAGTACTTC.

This rearrangement joins TRBV3-1 (or the pseudogene TRBV3-2) to TRBJ2-3; a possible D gene is TRBD2 (6 bases). This CDR3 contains 15 residues. The V gene's germline CDR1 is LGHDT and CDR2 YNNKEL (reference sequence). Trimming shortened V by 3 bases and J by 1 base, and 11 bases separated the two germline ends. CDR3: CASSQEGKRTDTQYF. The CDR3 bases are TGTGCCAGCAGCCAGGAGGGAAAACGCACAGATACGCAGTATTTT.

V usage is TRBV11-2 and J usage is TRBJ2-7; TRBD2 matches 15 bases. CDR1 and CDR2 (germline): SGHAT, FQNNGV. After removal of 7 bases from V and 2 bases from J, the junction contained 15 bases not matched to a gene. The CDR3 has 19 residues. The CDR3, as DNA: TGTGCCAGCACCTCCACCGGAGGGACTAGCGGGGGGAACCCCTACGAGCAGTACTTC. Amino acid sequence: CASTSTGGTSGGNPYEQYF.

The V gene is TRBV7-9, the J gene TRBJ1-5; D is unresolved. The length of the CDR3 is 12 residues. Trimming stripped 8 bases from V and 3 bases from J, with 8 bases between. CDR1 is SEHNR, CDR2 FQNEAQ, per germline (reference sequence). In DNA, the CDR3 is TGTGCCAGCGGGAGAGACAATCAGCCCCAGCATTTT. The encoded protein is CASGRDNQPQHF.

The table lists this clone with a count of one. The V gene is TRBV5-1, the J gene TRBJ1-3; D is possibly TRBD1 (6 bases). The length of the CDR3 is 14 residues. Germline CDR1 reads SGHRS; CDR2 reads YFSETQ. Between the trimmed V and J ends, which lost 2 bases and 2 bases, there was a span of 8 bases. The CDR3 DNA reads TGCGCCAGCAGCTTTGAGGGGGCTGGAAACACCATATATTTT. It specifies CASSFEGAGNTIYF.

This rearrangement joins TRBV7-8 to TRBJ1-5; D possibly corresponds to TRBD1 (6 bases). Trimming took off 3 bases at V and 5 bases at J, with 8 bases between the two ends. This CDR3 is built from 13 residues. CDR1 and CDR2 from the germline V gene are SGHVS and FQNEAQ. CDR3 bases: TGTGCCAGCAGCTTGGACAGTGATCAGCCCCAGCATTTT. The encoded protein is CASSLDSDQPQHF.

The V gene is TRBV2, the J gene TRBJ1-2, with a tentative D call TRBD1 (5 bases). The CDR3 sequence is 12 residues long. Germline values: CDR1 SNHLY, CDR2 FYNNEI. Trimming pared 1 base from V and 8 bases from J, leaving 8 bases between. The DNA of the CDR3 is TGTGCCAGCAGTGAAGGGGGCCGGGGCTACACCTTC. Its protein is CASSEGGRGYTF.

J is TRBJ2-7 and V is TRBV7-5; the DNA was not used to check the table's D call, TRBD2. TRBV7-5 is recorded as a pseudogene. The CDR3 length is 16 residues. CDR3 in DNA: TGTGTCAGAAGGAAAAAAGCGGGAGAGGTATCCTACGAGCAGTACTTC. It codes for CVRRKKAGEVSYEQYF.

The chain has TRBV4-1 and TRBJ2-1, with unresolved D. Germline CDR1 and CDR2: MGHRA and YSYEKL. Between the trimmed V and J ends, which lost 1 base and 0 bases, there was a span of 7 bases. The CDR3 contains 15 residues. The CDR3 sequence is CASSQGEPSYNEQFF. CDR3 nucleotide sequence: TGCGCCAGCAGCCAAGGAGAACCCTCCTACAATGAGCAGTTCTTC.

This clone showed up just once. The V call is TRBV28, the J call TRBJ1-5, with 7 bases lining up with TRBD1. CDR3 length equals 15 residues. V shed 6 bases, J shed 3 bases, and the junction held 8 bases outside the gene matches. Germline V gene data show CDR1 as MDHEN and CDR2 as SYDVKM. The CDR3 is CASSRTGTFNQPQHF. The CDR3 DNA is TGTGCCAGCAGCAGGACAGGAACATTCAATCAGCCCCAGCATTTT.

This chain connects TRBV11-2 to TRBJ1-1, with D maybe TRBD1 (5 bases). The CDR3 length is 14 residues. Trimming shortened V by 2 bases and J by 2 bases, and 9 bases separated the two germline ends. Germline V gives CDR1 SGHAT, CDR2 FQNNGV. CDR3 bases: TGTGCCAGCAGCTTATTGCAGGGAAACACTGAAGCTTTCTTT. This gives the protein CASSLLQGNTEAFF.

This chain uses TRBV5-3 with TRBJ2-1; perhaps TRBD1 as D (6 bases). TRBV5-3 counts as an open reading frame of uncertain function. V lost 10 bases to trimming and J lost 14 bases, with 13 bases between them. The CDR3 runs to 9 residues. CDR3 sequence reads: CALGDKKFF. CDR3 DNA: TGTGCCCTTGGGGACAAAAAGTTCTTC.

The chain carries TRBV4-1 and TRBJ2-7; D possibly corresponds to TRBD2 (6 bases). The CDR3 spans 12 residues. CDR1 is MGHRA and CDR2 is YSYEKL in the germline V gene. V lost 5 bases and J 7 bases, leaving 12 bases between the germline ends. The CDR3 is CASSLTGGEQYF. In nucleotides, the CDR3 is TGCGCCAGCAGCTTGACCGGGGGAGAGCAGTACTTC.

In its sample, this clone was seen once. The rearrangement uses TRBV5-1 and TRBJ1-3, with a tentative D call TRBD1 (6 bases). This CDR3 contains 17 residues. The germline V gene has CDR1 SGHRS and CDR2 YFSETQ. V lost 0 bases and J lost 1, with 14 bases in between. The CDR3 DNA follows: TGCGCCAGCAGCTTGGCCATGCAGGGGTTTTCTGGAAACACCATATATTTT. Encoded protein: CASSLAMQGFSGNTIYF. Combining the CDR3 with reference TRBV5-1 and TRBJ1-3 gives the whole variable domain KAGVTQTPRYLIKTRGQQVTLSCSPISGHRSVSWYQQTPGQGLQFLFEYFSETQRNKGNFPGRFSGRQFSNSRSEMNVSTLELGDSALYLCASSLAMQGFSGNTIYFGEGSWLTVV.

The rearrangement uses TRBV28 and TRBJ2-7, with a tentative D call TRBD2 (6 bases). The length of the CDR3 is 13 residues. CDR1 and CDR2 from the germline V gene are MDHEN and SYDVKM. The V end lost 8 bases, the J end lost 3 bases, and 14 bases lay between the germline ends. CDR3: CASPESGSYEQYF. In nucleotides, the CDR3 is TGTGCCAGCCCCGAATCCGGGAGCTACGAGCAGTACTTC.

The chain uses TRBV7-6 and TRBJ2-1; 7 bases fit TRBD2. After removal of 5 bases from V and 0 bases from J, the junction contained 10 bases not matched to a gene. The CDR3 runs to 17 residues. The V gene's germline CDR1 is SGHVS and CDR2 FNYEAQ. CDR3 nucleotides: TGTGCCAGCAGCCTAGAACTAGCGCCAAGCTCCTACAATGAGCAGTTCTTC. Residues: CASSLELAPSSYNEQFF.

The V gene is TRBV10-1, the J gene TRBJ2-3, with 12 bases fitting TRBD1. CDR3 length: 16 residues. Germline loops: CDR1 WNHNN, CDR2 SYGVQD (reference sequence). J gave up 4 bases and V 6 bases, and 8 bases lay outside the gene matches. CDR3 region: CASSKGTGGMPDTQYF. CDR3 DNA: TGCGCCAGCAGCAAAGGGACAGGGGGCATGCCAGATACGCAGTATTTT.

The V and J genes are TRBV12-3 or TRBV12-4 and TRBJ2-3; D uncertain. Trimming removed 10 bases from V and 0 bases from J, with 5 bases in between. The CDR3 has 11 residues. The CDR3 DNA sequence: TGTGCCACCCATAGCACAGATACGCAGTATTTT. Protein: CATHSTDTQYF.

The rearrangement joins TRBV29-1 to TRBJ1-1; 10 nucleotides align to TRBD1. The CDR3 loop spans 14 amino acids. From germline, CDR1 is SQVTM and CDR2 ANQGSEA. Trimming at V came to 7 bases and at J to 7 bases, leaving 12 bases not matched to a gene. This CDR3 reads CSAQRDRGQNEAFF. CDR3 bases: TGCAGCGCCCAGCGGGACAGGGGCCAAAATGAAGCTTTCTTT.